This TCR beta chain is from a study of blood T cell repertoires in COVID-19. The overall study: PBMCs, B-cell-depleted T cells, or T cells were the source of the cDNA or gDNA that made up the material.

CDR1 and CDR2 (germline): SNHLY, FYNNEI. Deletions cut 1 base from V and 2 bases from J, with 4 bases between. The CDR3 contains 13 residues. As handled by the study authors: Reference gene primers were amplified, and this amplification served to estimate nucleated cell counts. The table came from immunoSEQ multiplex PCR; TCRdb's copy has only in-frame clones and leaves some out. V and J calls and clone size are copied from that table; D and trimming were computed from the DNA. The sample holds fewer than 40,000 clones, around nine tenths seen once. The V and J genes are TRBV2 and TRBJ2-3, with D unclear. The TCR originated in a woman between 65 and 79 years old with active COVID-19. The sample comprised peripheral blood. The CDR3 sequence is CASSEDFTDTQYF. The CDR3 bases are TGTGCCAGCAGTGAAGACTTCACAGATACGCAGTATTTT.